These T cell receptor beta chains were read from a single sample in a study of regulatory T cells in long-lasting Graves disease. TCRdb reanalysed the multiplex PCR reads using MiXCR and keeps one entry per CDR3 protein. This table holds more than 400,000 distinct CDR3 sequences, about 17% found once. In addition, the sample was reused for a study of T cells in Graves' hyperthyroidism and ophthalmopathy.

Source: peripheral blood mononuclear cells (PBMCs), taken at new diagnosis, from a patient treated with antithyroid drugs. The source of these receptors is a man aged 40-49 years with Graves disease. The CDR3 runs from the conserved cysteine through the conserved F or W. The D gene is left open where the match is weak. Some rows mark clone size as missing; the rest say once, few, many or name a class of expanded clone.

CDR3 DNA | CDR3 protein | J gene | D gene | clone size | V gene
TGTGCCAGCGCGGGACAGGGTTCCTACAATGAGCAGTTCTTC | CASAGQGSYNEQFF | TRBJ2-1 | TRBD1 | - | TRBV2
TGTGCCAGTTCCCGGGACGTCGCCTACGAGCAGTACTTC | CASSRDVAYEQYF | TRBJ2-7 | - | many | TRBV2
TGTGCCAGCAGCACCTCAGGGCTCAATGTTAATGAAGCTTTCTTT | CASSTSGLNVNEAFF | TRBJ1-1 | - | few | TRBV11-1
TGTGCCAGCAGTCGCGGGGGATTCAGCTCCTACGAGCAGTACTTC | CASSRGGFSSYEQYF | TRBJ2-7 | TRBD2 | many | TRBV6-1
TGCGCCAGCAGCTTGATGCTACCTCAAGAGACCCAGTACTTC | CASSLMLPQETQYF | TRBJ2-5 | - | many | TRBV5-1
TGTGCCAGCAGCCAAGGGGCGACAGGGGTCAATCTGGTAATAAGGGAGACCCAGTACTTC | CASSQGATGVNLVIRETQYF | TRBJ2-5 | TRBD1 | few | TRBV3-1
TGCAGTGCTAGCTTCGGGAGACGCACAGATACGCAGTATTTT | CSASFGRRTDTQYF | TRBJ2-3 | - | many | TRBV20-1
TGTGCCAGCAGTTTAGGGGCGTCGTTCACCGGGGAGCTGTTTTTT | CASSLGASFTGELFF | TRBJ2-2 | - | many | TRBV27
TGCAGCGTTGAGATGGCTGCCTACGGCGAGCAGTACTTC | CSVEMAAYGEQYF | TRBJ2-7 | - | many | TRBV29-1
TGTGCCAGCAGCCTACAGAGCCCTAATGAAAAACTGTTTTTT | CASSLQSPNEKLFF | TRBJ1-4 | - | - | TRBV14
TGTGCCAGCAGCTCCCCCGGGGGACAAGAGACCCAGTACTTC | CASSSPGGQETQYF | TRBJ2-5 | - | - | TRBV7-8
TGTGCCAGCAGCTTACCGGGACAGGGGAATTCACCCCTCCACTTT | CASSLPGQGNSPLHF | TRBJ1-6 | TRBD1 | few | TRBV7-9
TGCGCCAGCAGCGATCGGGACACCCTTTTCGAGCAGTACTTC | CASSDRDTLFEQYF | TRBJ2-7 | - | many | TRBV5-1
TGTGCCAGCAGCCCTGCTACGGTGCGGTGGGACACTGAAGCTTTCTTT | CASSPATVRWDTEAFF | TRBJ1-1 | - | many | TRBV6-1
TGTGCCAGCAGCCCAACTAGCGGGAGGGCCGGTAGCACAGATACGCAGTATTTT | CASSPTSGRAGSTDTQYF | TRBJ2-3 | TRBD2 | many | TRBV7-9
TGTGCCAGCAGTCTCCTTGGGGGGGTAGGGAATGAGCAGTTCTTC | CASSLLGGVGNEQFF | TRBJ2-1 | TRBD2 | many | TRBV12-3/TRBV12-4
TGTGCCAGCAGCCAAGTTCGCGGGGGCCGGCAGTACTTC | CASSQVRGGRQYF | TRBJ2-7 | - | many | TRBV3-1
TGCGCCAGCAGCTCAGGGACTAGCGGGAGGGCCTATGAGCAGTTCTTC | CASSSGTSGRAYEQFF | TRBJ2-1 | TRBD2 | many | TRBV5-1
TGTGCCAGCAGCGTCCTGACAGGGGAGGAGACCCAGTACTTC | CASSVLTGEETQYF | TRBJ2-5 | TRBD1 | - | TRBV5-6
TGCAGTGCTGGGGATACCTTGAGCACAGATACGCAGTATTTT | CSAGDTLSTDTQYF | TRBJ2-3 | - | many | TRBV20-1
TGTGCCAGCAGTACCCTAGGGGGAGCGGCAAACATTCAGTACTTC | CASSTLGGAANIQYF | TRBJ2-4 | - | few | TRBV6-1
TGTGCCAGCACAGGACAGCGCCACAGCTACGAGCAGTACTTC | CASTGQRHSYEQYF | TRBJ2-7 | - | - | TRBV25-1
TGTGCCAGCAGGCCCGGAACGTCTGAAGCTTTCTTT | CASRPGTSEAFF | TRBJ1-1 | - | few | TRBV28
TGTGCCAGCAGACGCGACTCCGTAGCGGGATTAGGATCAGATACGCAGTATTTT | CASRRDSVAGLGSDTQYF | TRBJ2-3 | TRBD2 | few | TRBV6-2/TRBV6-3
TGTGCCAGCAGCTACAGGGGTAACAGGGATGGCTACACCTTC | CASSYRGNRDGYTF | TRBJ1-2 | TRBD1 | - | TRBV7-9
TGCAGCGTTGCTTACCTGAACACTGAAGCTTTCTTT | CSVAYLNTEAFF | TRBJ1-1 | - | - | TRBV29-1
TGCAGCGTTGGGTCAGGAGAAGAGACCCAGTACTTC | CSVGSGEETQYF | TRBJ2-5 | - | - | TRBV29-1
TGTGCCAGTAGTATAGATGGTAGCGGGATCAAACCAGGCAATGAGCAGTTCTTC | CASSIDGSGIKPGNEQFF | TRBJ2-1 | TRBD2 | many | TRBV19
TGTGCCAGCAGCCTCAAGCGGGGAAGCACCTACGAGCAGTACTTC | CASSLKRGSTYEQYF | TRBJ2-7 | TRBD2 | few | TRBV6-1
TGTGCCAGCAGCCTCTCGGGACACCCAACAGATACGCAGTATTTT | CASSLSGHPTDTQYF | TRBJ2-3 | - | many | TRBV27
TGTGCCAGCAGCTTATACTATTCCGAGCAGTACTTC | CASSLYYSEQYF | TRBJ2-7 | - | many | TRBV7-9
TGTGCCAGCAGCCGGACTAGCGGGATGATCAATGAGCAGTTCTTC | CASSRTSGMINEQFF | TRBJ2-1 | TRBD2 | many | TRBV27
TGTGCCATCAGTCCCGGGACTTCCACAGATACGCAGTATTTT | CAISPGTSTDTQYF | TRBJ2-3 | - | - | TRBV10-3
TGTGCCAGCAGCTTGGGGGCAGGGGCTCAGCCCCAGCATTTT | CASSLGAGAQPQHF | TRBJ1-5 | - | - | TRBV7-6
TGTGCCACCGGGGACAGGAGGAGCACTGAAGCTTTCTTT | CATGDRRSTEAFF | TRBJ1-1 | TRBD1 | many | TRBV24-1
TGCAGTGCCCTTGTTGGGGAAGAGACCCAGTACTTC | CSALVGEETQYF | TRBJ2-5 | - | - | TRBV20-1
TGTGCCAGCAGTTTCAGGACAGACACTGAAGCTTTCTTT | CASSFRTDTEAFF | TRBJ1-1 | - | many | TRBV5-6
TGTGCCAGCACCCCCGGGGCCCCCTACGAGCAGTACTTC | CASTPGAPYEQYF | TRBJ2-7 | - | many | TRBV28
TGTGCCACCAGTGGGACGAGGAACACCGGGGAGCTGTTTTTT | CATSGTRNTGELFF | TRBJ2-2 | - | many | TRBV24-1
TGTGCCAGCAAATACCCGGCTAGCGGGAGGCTCTACCAAGAGACCCAGTACTTC | CASKYPASGRLYQETQYF | TRBJ2-5 | TRBD2 | - | TRBV6-5
TGTGCCAGCAGTTTTAGTACTAGCGGTTCCTACGAGCAGTACTTC | CASSFSTSGSYEQYF | TRBJ2-7 | TRBD2 | many | TRBV12-3/TRBV12-4
TGTGCCAGCAGCCCACCTGCAGTGTACAATGAGCAGTTCTTC | CASSPPAVYNEQFF | TRBJ2-1 | - | many | TRBV28
TGTGCCAGCAGCCACGCAGGGGGGACCGGGGAGCTGTTTTTT | CASSHAGGTGELFF | TRBJ2-2 | - | many | TRBV3-1
TGTGCCAGCAGCCAAGACCGGGACCTAGGAAACACCATATATTTT | CASSQDRDLGNTIYF | TRBJ1-3 | - | few | TRBV3-1
TGTGCCTGGAATGCGGAGAGGCGTAAGGGCTACACCTTC | CAWNAERRKGYTF | TRBJ1-2 | - | many | TRBV30